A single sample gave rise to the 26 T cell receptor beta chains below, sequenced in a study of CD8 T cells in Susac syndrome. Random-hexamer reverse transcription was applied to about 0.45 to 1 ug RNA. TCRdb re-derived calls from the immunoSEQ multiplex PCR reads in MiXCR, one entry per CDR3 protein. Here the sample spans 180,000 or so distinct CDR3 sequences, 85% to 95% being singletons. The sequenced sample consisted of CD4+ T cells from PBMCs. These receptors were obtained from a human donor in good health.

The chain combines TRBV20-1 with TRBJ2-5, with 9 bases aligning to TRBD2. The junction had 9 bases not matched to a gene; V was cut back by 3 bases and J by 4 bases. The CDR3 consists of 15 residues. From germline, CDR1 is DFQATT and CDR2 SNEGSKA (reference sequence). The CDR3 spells CSARMAGGPGETQYF. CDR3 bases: TGCAGTGCTAGGATGGCGGGAGGGCCTGGAGAGACCCAGTACTTC.

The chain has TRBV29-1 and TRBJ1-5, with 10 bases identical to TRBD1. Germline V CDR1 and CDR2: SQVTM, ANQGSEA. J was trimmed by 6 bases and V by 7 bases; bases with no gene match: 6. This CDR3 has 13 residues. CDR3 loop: CSGLTGGGQPQHF. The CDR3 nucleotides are TGCAGCGGTCTGACAGGGGGCGGTCAGCCCCAGCATTTT.

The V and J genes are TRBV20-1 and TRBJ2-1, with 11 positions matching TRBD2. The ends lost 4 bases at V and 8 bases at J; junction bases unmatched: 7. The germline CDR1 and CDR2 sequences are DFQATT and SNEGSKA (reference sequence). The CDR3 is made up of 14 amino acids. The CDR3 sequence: CSAISGRAGDEQFF. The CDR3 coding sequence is TGCAGTGCTATTAGCGGGAGGGCTGGGGATGAGCAGTTCTTC.

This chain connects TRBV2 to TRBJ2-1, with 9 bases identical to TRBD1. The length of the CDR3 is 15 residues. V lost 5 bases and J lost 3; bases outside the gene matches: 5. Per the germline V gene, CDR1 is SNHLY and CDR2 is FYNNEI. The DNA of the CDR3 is TGTGCCAGCAGTAGGCGACAGGGGGGCTACAATGAGCAGTTCTTC. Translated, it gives CASSRRQGGYNEQFF.

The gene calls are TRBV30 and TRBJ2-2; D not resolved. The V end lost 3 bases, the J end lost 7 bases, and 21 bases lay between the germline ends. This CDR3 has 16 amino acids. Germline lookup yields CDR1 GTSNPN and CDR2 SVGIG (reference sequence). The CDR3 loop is CAWSLTTGPYGGELFF. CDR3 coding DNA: TGTGCCTGGAGCTTGACAACCGGGCCCTACGGCGGGGAGCTGTTTTTT.

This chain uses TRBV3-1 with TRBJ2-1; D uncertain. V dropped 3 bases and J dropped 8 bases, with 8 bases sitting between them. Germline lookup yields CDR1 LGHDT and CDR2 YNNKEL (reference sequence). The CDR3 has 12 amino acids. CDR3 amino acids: CASSQLLDEQFF. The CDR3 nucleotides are TGTGCCAGCAGCCAGCTTCTGGATGAGCAGTTCTTC.

The CDR3 is CASSEAHQPQHF. Here the CDR3 DNA reads TGTGCCAGCAGTGAGGCCCATCAGCCCCAGCATTTT. The J gene is TRBJ1-5, the V gene TRBV2; the D is unclear. Germline CDR1 and CDR2: SNHLY and FYNNEI. CDR3 size: 12 residues. Trimming shortened V by 3 bases and J by 5 bases, and 5 bases separated the two germline ends.

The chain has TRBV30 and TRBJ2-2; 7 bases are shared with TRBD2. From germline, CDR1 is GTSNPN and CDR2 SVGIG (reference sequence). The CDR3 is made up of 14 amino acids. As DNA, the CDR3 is TGTGTACGACATTGGGGACTACAAACCGGGGAGCTGTTTTTT. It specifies CVRHWGLQTGELFF.

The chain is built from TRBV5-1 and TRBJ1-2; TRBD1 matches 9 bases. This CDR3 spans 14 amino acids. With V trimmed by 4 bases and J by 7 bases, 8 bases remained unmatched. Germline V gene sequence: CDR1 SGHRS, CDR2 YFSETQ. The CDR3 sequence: CASSQDRGALGYTF. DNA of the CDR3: TGCGCCAGCAGCCAGGACAGGGGAGCCCTTGGCTACACCTTC.

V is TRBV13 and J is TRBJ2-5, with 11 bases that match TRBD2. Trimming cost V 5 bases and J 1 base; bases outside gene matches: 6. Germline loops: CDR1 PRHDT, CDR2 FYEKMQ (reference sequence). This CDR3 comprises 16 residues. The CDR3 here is CASSPSGRRGQETQYF. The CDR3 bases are TGTGCCAGCAGCCCTAGCGGGAGGCGGGGCCAAGAGACCCAGTACTTC.

CDR3 DNA sequence: TGCAGTGCCAACCCAGGGGAGGATCAGCCCCAGCATTTT. Its translation: CSANPGEDQPQHF. The rearrangement joins TRBV20-1 to TRBJ1-5; tentative D call: TRBD1 (6 bases). V dropped 6 bases and J dropped 5 bases, with 14 bases sitting between them. Germline CDR1 reads DFQATT; CDR2 reads SNEGSKA (reference sequence). This CDR3 is built from 13 residues.

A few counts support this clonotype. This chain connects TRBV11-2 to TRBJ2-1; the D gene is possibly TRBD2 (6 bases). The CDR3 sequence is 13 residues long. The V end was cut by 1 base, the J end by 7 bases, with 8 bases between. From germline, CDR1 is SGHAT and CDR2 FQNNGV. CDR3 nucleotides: TGTGCCAGCAGCTTAGCTGGGGGGAATGAGCAGTTCTTC. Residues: CASSLAGGNEQFF.

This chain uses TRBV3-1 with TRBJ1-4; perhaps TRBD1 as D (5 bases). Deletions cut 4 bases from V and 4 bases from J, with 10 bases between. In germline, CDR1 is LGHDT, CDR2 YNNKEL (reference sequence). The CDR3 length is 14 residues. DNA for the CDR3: TGTGCCAGCAGCCCGAGGGACCTTAATGAAAAACTGTTTTTT. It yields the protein CASSPRDLNEKLFF.

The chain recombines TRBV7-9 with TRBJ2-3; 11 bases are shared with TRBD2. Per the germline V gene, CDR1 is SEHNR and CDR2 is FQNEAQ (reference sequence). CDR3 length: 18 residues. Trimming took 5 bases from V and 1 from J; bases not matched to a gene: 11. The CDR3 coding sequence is TGTGCCAGCAGCCCTCCCGCCGAGACTAGCGGGGGCACAGATACGCAGTATTTT. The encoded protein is CASSPPAETSGGTDTQYF.

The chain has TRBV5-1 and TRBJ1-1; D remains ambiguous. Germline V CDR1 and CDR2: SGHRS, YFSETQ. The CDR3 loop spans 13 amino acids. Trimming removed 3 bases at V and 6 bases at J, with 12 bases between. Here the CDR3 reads CASSYGSLAEAFF. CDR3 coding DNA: TGCGCCAGCAGCTATGGGTCTTTGGCTGAAGCTTTCTTT.

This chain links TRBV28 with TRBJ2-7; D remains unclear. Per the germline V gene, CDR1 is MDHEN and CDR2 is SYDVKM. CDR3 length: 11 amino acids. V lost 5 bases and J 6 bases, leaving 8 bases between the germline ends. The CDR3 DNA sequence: TGTGCCAGCAGTCTCAACAGCGAGCAGTACTTC. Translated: CASSLNSEQYF.

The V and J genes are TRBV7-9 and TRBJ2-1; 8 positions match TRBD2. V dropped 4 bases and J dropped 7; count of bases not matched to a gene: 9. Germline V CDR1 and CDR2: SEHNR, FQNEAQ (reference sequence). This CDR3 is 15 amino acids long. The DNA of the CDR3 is TGTGCCAGCAGCTCCCGGGAGGGCCGAGCAAATGAGCAGTTCTTC. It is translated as CASSSREGRANEQFF.

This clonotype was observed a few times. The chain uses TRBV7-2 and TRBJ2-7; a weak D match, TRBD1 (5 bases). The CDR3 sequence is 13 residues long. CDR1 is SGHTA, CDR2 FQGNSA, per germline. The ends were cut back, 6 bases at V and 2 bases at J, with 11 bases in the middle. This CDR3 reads CASSPRGTYEQYF. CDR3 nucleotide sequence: TGTGCCAGCAGTCCAAGGGGAACCTACGAGCAGTACTTC.

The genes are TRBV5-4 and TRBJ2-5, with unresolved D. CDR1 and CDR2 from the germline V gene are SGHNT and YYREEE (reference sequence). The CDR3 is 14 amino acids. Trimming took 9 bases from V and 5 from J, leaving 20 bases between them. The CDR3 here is CATRNGGAQETQYF. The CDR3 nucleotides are TGTGCCACTCGCAACGGCGGCGCCCAGGAGACCCAGTACTTC.

CDR3 amino acids: CASSLVAGTYEQYF. The CDR3 DNA is TGTGCCAGCAGCTTAGTGGCAGGGACCTACGAGCAGTACTTC. This rearrangement joins TRBV7-9 to TRBJ2-7; tentatively, D is TRBD1 (5 bases). V shed 1 base and J shed 2 bases, with 9 bases lying between them. This CDR3 spans 14 amino acids. CDR1 SEHNR and CDR2 FQNEAQ come from the germline V gene (reference sequence).

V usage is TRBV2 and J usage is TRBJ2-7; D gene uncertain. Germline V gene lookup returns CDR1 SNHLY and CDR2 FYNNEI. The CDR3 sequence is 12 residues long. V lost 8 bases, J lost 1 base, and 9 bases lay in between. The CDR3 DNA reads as TGTGCCAGCGGGTCAAGGTCCTACGAGCAGTACTTC. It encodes CASGSRSYEQYF.

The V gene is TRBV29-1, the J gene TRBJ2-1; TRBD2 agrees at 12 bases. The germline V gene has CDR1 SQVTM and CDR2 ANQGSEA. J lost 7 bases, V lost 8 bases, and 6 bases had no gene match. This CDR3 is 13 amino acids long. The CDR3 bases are TGCAGCCAACTAGCGGGGGGACCAAATGAGCAGTTCTTC. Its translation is CSQLAGGPNEQFF.

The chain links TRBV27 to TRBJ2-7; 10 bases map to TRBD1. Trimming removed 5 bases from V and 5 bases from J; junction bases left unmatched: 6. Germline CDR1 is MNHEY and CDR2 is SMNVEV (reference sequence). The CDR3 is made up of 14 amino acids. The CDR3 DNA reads TGTGCCAGCAGTGGGGGACAGGGGTACCACGAGCAGTACTTC. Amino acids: CASSGGQGYHEQYF.

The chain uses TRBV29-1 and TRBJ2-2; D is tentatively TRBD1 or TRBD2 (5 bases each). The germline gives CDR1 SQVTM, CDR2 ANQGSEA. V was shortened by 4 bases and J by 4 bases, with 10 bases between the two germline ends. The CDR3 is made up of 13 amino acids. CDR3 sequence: CSVGDRTTGELFF. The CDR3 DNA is TGCAGCGTTGGGGACCGGACCACCGGGGAGCTGTTTTTT.

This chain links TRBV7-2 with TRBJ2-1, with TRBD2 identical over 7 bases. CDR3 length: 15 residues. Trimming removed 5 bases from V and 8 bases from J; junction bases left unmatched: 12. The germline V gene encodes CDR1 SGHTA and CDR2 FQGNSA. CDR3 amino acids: CASSLGLVRGDEQFF. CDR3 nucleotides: TGTGCCAGCAGCCTCGGACTAGTTCGGGGCGATGAGCAGTTCTTC.

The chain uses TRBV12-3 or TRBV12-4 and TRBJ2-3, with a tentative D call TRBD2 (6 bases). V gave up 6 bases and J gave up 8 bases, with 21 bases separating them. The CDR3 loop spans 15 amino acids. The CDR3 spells CASSTLMTSTATQYF. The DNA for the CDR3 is TGTGCCAGCAGCACCTTAATGACTAGTACTGCTACGCAGTATTTT.